This T cell receptor beta chain is drawn from a study of patients and donors after allogeneic stem cell transplantation. This clonotype came up a few times. CDR3 length: 14 residues. Trimming stripped 6 bases from V and 2 bases from J, with 16 bases between. Germline CDR1 is DFQATT and CDR2 is SNEGSKA (reference sequence). MiXCR was run by TCRdb on the RT-PCR reads, yielding one entry per CDR3 protein. The top ten hold 33% of the sample, which has roughly 200,000 distinct CDR3 sequences, roughly 40% seen once. The chain links TRBV20-1 to TRBJ2-5; D gene uncertain. The receptor was derived from a human donor who was either an allogeneic HSCT recipient or a stem cell or donor lymphocyte infusion donor (not recorded which). It is not recorded whose cells these are; they may come from a transplant donor. Material for sequencing was blood, either unsorted or a sorted T cell fraction (not recorded which). CDR3 in DNA: TGCAGTGCGAGACCCAGGCGGATTCAAGAGACCCAGTACTTC. It specifies CSARPRRIQETQYF.